The rows below give T cell receptor beta chains drawn from one sample of a study of CD8 T cells in Susac syndrome. TCRdb used MiXCR to reprocess the immunoSEQ multiplex PCR reads, holding one entry per CDR3 protein. The sample has 200,000 or so distinct CDR3 sequences, approximately 95% seen once. The sequencing sample was made of CD4+ T cells from PBMCs. The origin of the receptors is a human donor with multiple sclerosis. Each CDR3 is given with its conserved first and last residue. The D gene is left open where the match is weak. A row's size may be missing; if present it is once, few, many or a size class.

J: TRBJ2-5; D: TRBD2; size: once; V: TRBV19; CDR3: CASSIRGEGGQETQYF; DNA: TGTGCCAGTAGTATCCGGGGGGAAGGTGGTCAAGAGACCCAGTACTTC
J: TRBJ1-2; D: TRBD1; size: .; V: TRBV12-3/TRBV12-4; CDR3: CASRVQGPYGYTF; DNA: TGTGCCAGCAGGGTACAGGGGCCCTATGGCTACACCTTC
J: TRBJ2-7; D: TRBD2; size: few; V: TRBV3-1; CDR3: CASSPKAGRYEQYF; DNA: TGTGCCAGCAGCCCCAAAGCGGGGCGGTACGAGCAGTACTTC
J: TRBJ2-7; D: .; size: .; V: TRBV5-1; CDR3: CASSLGPRGSYEQYF; DNA: TGCGCCAGCAGCTTGGGGCCCAGGGGCTCCTACGAGCAGTACTTC
J: TRBJ2-1; D: TRBD2; size: .; V: TRBV27; CDR3: CASSSNHLAGGNSYNEQFF; DNA: TGTGCCAGCAGTTCCAACCATCTAGCGGGGGGCAACTCCTACAATGAGCAGTTCTTC
J: TRBJ2-7; D: .; size: .; V: TRBV24-1; CDR3: CATSDSGQEQYF; DNA: TGTGCCACCAGTGATTCGGGGCAGGAGCAGTACTTC
J: TRBJ2-7; D: .; size: .; V: TRBV5-1; CDR3: CASSLEVQSYEQYF; DNA: TGCGCCAGCAGCTTGGAAGTACAGTCCTACGAGCAGTACTTC
J: TRBJ2-7; D: .; size: .; V: TRBV6-2/TRBV6-3; CDR3: CASSSGPFGQYF; DNA: TGTGCCAGCAGTTCTGGACCGTTCGGGCAGTACTTC
J: TRBJ1-6; D: .; size: .; V: TRBV7-2; CDR3: CASSSRQLYNSPLHF; DNA: TGTGCCAGCAGCTCACGACAGTTGTATAATTCACCCCTCCACTTT
J: TRBJ2-5; D: .; size: .; V: TRBV30; CDR3: CAWSPRRGETQYF; DNA: TGTGCCTGGAGTCCCCGGAGGGGAGAGACCCAGTACTTC
J: TRBJ2-5; D: TRBD2; size: .; V: TRBV20-1; CDR3: CSARDLGLAGLKETQYF; DNA: TGCAGTGCTAGAGATCTGGGACTAGCGGGGCTTAAAGAGACCCAGTACTTC
J: TRBJ2-5; D: .; size: .; V: TRBV12-3/TRBV12-4; CDR3: CASSFFRGDQETQYF; DNA: TGTGCCAGCAGTTTTTTCAGGGGGGACCAAGAGACCCAGTACTTC
J: TRBJ1-2; D: .; size: .; V: TRBV9; CDR3: CASSAGQGPLNYGYTF; DNA: TGTGCCAGCAGCGCGGGCCAGGGACCTCTTAACTATGGCTACACCTTC
J: TRBJ2-2; D: .; size: .; V: TRBV20-1; CDR3: CSASGGELFF; DNA: TGCAGTGCTAGTGGCGGGGAGCTGTTTTTT
J: TRBJ2-1; D: .; size: .; V: TRBV27; CDR3: CASSLLELNEQFF; DNA: TGTGCCAGCAGTTTACTGGAATTGAATGAGCAGTTCTTC
J: TRBJ2-1; D: TRBD2; size: .; V: TRBV12-5; CDR3: CASGLALAGAGNEQFF; DNA: TGTGCTAGTGGTTTGGCCCTAGCGGGGGCCGGCAATGAGCAGTTCTTC